The present T cell receptor (beta chain) was sequenced within a study of T cell changes during pregnancy in multiple sclerosis (dated by TCRdb to the late 2010s). Regarding the study in general: The study examined how the T cell repertoire changed over the course of pregnancy in women with multiple sclerosis.

Library creation used the immunoSEQ multiplex PCR assay. TCRdb obtained this table from immuneACCESS and retained in-frame rearrangements with V and J assigned. These tables miss some clones; where compared with another copy, unresolved V genes account for less than half of the shortfall, and the remainder is unexplained. The sample data list about 98,000 clones, and about 90% of these were observed just once. Clones ranked in the top ten supply more than 2% of the sample. A remark on this clone: This receptor's antigen is unknown. No qualities accompany the bases; no much larger clone lies one base away.

Taken from cysteine to phenylalanine, the CDR3 has 13 residues. Only the CDR3 portion is preserved as DNA: 39 bases, with reading frame beginning at the first base. CDR1 and CDR2 were assigned from the germline V gene (reference sequence) as SEHNR and FQNEAQ. This TCR came from a female donor in good health, enrolled as a control in a pregnancy study. The sequence links TRBV7-9 to TRBJ2-5, with TRBD1 perhaps the D gene, on 5 matching bases. The J call may be wrong; the DNA end is better matched by TRBJ2-7. Specimen: peripheral blood, collected after pregnancy. CDR3 region: CASSLSVTDEQYF. The DNA sequence follows: TGTGCCAGCAGCTTAAGTGTGACAGACGAGCAGTACTTC.